One T cell receptor (beta chain) is described in this entry. The clone's antigen remains unknown. Base qualities were left out, and no much larger clone turns up one base away. V drops 3 bases and J drops 4 bases, leaving 9 bases in between. According to the germline V gene, CDR1 reads SNHLY and CDR2 reads FYNNEI. Reading from cysteine to phenylalanine, the CDR3 counts 13 amino acids. Only the CDR3 DNA stays, 39 bases, in frame from base 1. The cohort consisted of 600 to 700 healthy bone marrow donors. At the time of sampling, all cohort members were nominally healthy, though unrecorded immune exposures were likely present. The donor was CMV seronegative and was included in the group of approximately 350 seronegative cohort members. A peripheral blood sample was collected from each donor, and TCR beta sequencing was performed on peripheral blood mononuclear cells. The Qiagen DNeasy Blood Extraction Kit was used to extract genomic DNA from the blood cell samples.

This record belongs to a study of cytomegalovirus exposure and HLA in healthy donors (dated 2017 in TCRdb). In the study overall: An earlier analysis of 587 of the donors reported 250 to 350 Gb of sequence data and 117 million unique TCR beta sequences obtained from some 170 million T cells. In a later analysis, previously published TCR beta repertoires from 670 or so donors were re-analyzed and high-resolution HLA genotyping was added so that TCR occurrence patterns could be studied. The study was designed to test whether signatures of past pathogen exposure could be identified by cataloging public T cell receptors. Typing coverage varied by locus: roughly 620-640 donors for A, B, C, DRB1 and DQB1; roughly 560 for DQA1; 606 for DPA1; roughly 450 for DPB1. An earlier analysis of 587 of the donors used high-throughput TCR beta sequencing to judge whether each TCR beta V gene segment behaved as functional or pseudogenic. In the later analysis, no new phenotypic data were used to find candidate immune exposures; instead, reliance was placed on TCR beta sequences and their occurrence across donors. Alongside the repertoire data, information on donor age, sex, ethnicity and CMV serostatus was compiled. In addition to the first cohort of several hundred subjects, a separate validation cohort of approximately 130 different subjects was used. Among a few hundred genotyped donors of the cohort, an average of 235,054 unique TCR beta nucleotide sequences were sequenced per donor, roughly 18% of them non-productive. Four to six DR-DQ haplotypes were handled as single units for association and clustering, since linkage in the cohort was strong. An early release covering roughly 600 HLA-typed donors comprised about 320 gigabases of sequencing data and around 80 million unique TCR sequences. The study profiled the T cell repertoires of about 640 subjects by immunosequencing and related them to cytomegalovirus serostatus. HLA typing included class I and class II loci at four-digit resolution. The study combined high-throughput TCR immunosequencing, statistical association of individual TCRs with disease status, and machine learning to predict cytomegalovirus infection status. Every discovery cohort repertoire had been produced on one sequencing platform. A later genetic analysis used genome-wide SNP genotypes for 398 of the 666 donors, treating that subset as a discovery cohort. The genetic ancestry cluster associated with self-reported Caucasian donors included roughly 84% of the 350 to 500 genotyped donors. The paper as a whole reports these results and caveats: In a later analysis, HLA-associated TCR beta chains showed more clonal expansion and lower generation probabilities than non-associated chains that were equally common. Broadly in line with IMGT annotations, most TCR beta V segments showed up in productive rearrangements about 90% or about 30% of the time in an earlier analysis of under 700 of the donors. In a later genetic analysis, fewer N-insertions in productive TCRs were reported among donors in an Asian-associated ancestry cluster than the approximately 710-donor mean. Cytomegalovirus status was reported to be diagnosed by the classifier with high specificity and sensitivity in both the original and validation cohorts. The 87-base-pair reads could not distinguish some IMGT-functional V segments, including TRBV6-2 and TRBV6-3, so those segments were excluded. The sequencing pipeline was judged likely to have produced a cluster of highly shared sequence variants as a technical artifact. A further reported finding was that TCR beta sequences accurately predicted the HLA-A and HLA-B alleles for most subjects in the first cohort. In a later analysis, several top co-occurrence clusters were reported to appear linked to parvovirus B19, influenza, CMV and Epstein-Barr virus. A later genetic analysis associated a missense DCLRE1C variant with V-gene and J-gene trimming of TCR beta chains, and an independent cohort replicated the association. At a false discovery rate of 0.05, a later analysis linked some 17,000 TCR beta sequences to specific HLA alleles. In the study, 150 to 200 TCR beta chains were listed as associated with cytomegalovirus. Because HLA typing was missing for some donors at each locus, association tests included only the typed subset. The cohort was sequenced for TCR beta chains only, and without alpha or paired-chain data the features that could be detected were limited. CMV serostatus was the only immune exposure information available for the cohort. Across donors, most TCR sequences were observed very rarely, whereas some public TCRs were present in many individuals. Because counts were too low, roughly 17 rarely observed V segments, including chromosome 9 orphons, were left out of the earlier analysis of 500 to 650 of the donors. In a later analysis, TCR association rates were found to vary across HLA loci, with the most associated TCRs seen for DRB1 alleles and the fewest for HLA-C alleles. A few of the identified cytomegalovirus-associated TCR beta chains were confirmed in vitro to be specific for cytomegalovirus antigens. A later analysis found that most CMV-associated TCR beta chains appeared HLA-restricted, with HLA associations seemingly driven largely by CMV exposure. Roughly uniform sequencing depth across donors was assumed in presence/absence analyses, although this assumption may not hold. Assigning TCR associations to individual alleles was difficult when HLA alleles, especially DR and DQ, strongly co-occurred. Linkage disequilibrium might explain the correlated functional status among segregating V segments, but an unknown experimental factor could not be excluded. The authors suggested that the approach could potentially be generalized to other disease states and immunological phenotypes.

The library was built by means of the immunoSEQ multiplex PCR assay. For the multiplex PCR, a mixture combining 60 forward primers for TCR Vbeta segments and 13 reverse primers for TCR Jbeta segments was used. The CDR3 region of rearranged TCR beta genes was amplified from genomic DNA by a multiplex PCR assay. The amplified TCR beta libraries were sequenced on the Illumina HiSeq System as 87-base-pair reads. As for the authors' bioinformatics: A later analysis counted 65 million to 90 million unique TCR beta chains across the approximately 700 repertoires, and about 10 million of these chains were shared by at least two donors. Raw reads were error-corrected and collapsed into unique sequences with a nearest-neighbor algorithm that merged closely related sequences to remove PCR and sequencing errors. Alignment of CDR3 sequences to IMGT reference sequences was used to assign V, D and J gene segments. For a sequence to be retained, a match of at least six nucleotides was required to both a V gene segment and a J gene segment. A rearrangement counted as productive if the CDR3 had no stop codons and remained in frame with V and J, and every other rearrangement counted as non-productive. Following IMGT convention, CDR3 was defined as the stretch from the second conserved V-encoded cysteine to the conserved J-encoded phenylalanine. The earlier analysis of 500 to 600 of the donors excluded sequences that lacked an unambiguous match to a single V gene segment. An earlier analysis of several hundred of the donors called V segments functional above 56.7% productive rearrangements and segregating when the between-donor standard deviation exceeded 5%. To diagnose cytomegalovirus status from the catalog of TCR beta chain sequences, a statistical classification framework was built. V and J gene assignment, in a later analysis, came from comparing TCR nucleotide sequences with IMGT/GENE-DB human TR gene sequences. The TCRdist pipeline was used in a later analysis to assign CDR3 sequences and most-parsimonious VDJ recombination scenarios. In a later analysis, each TCR beta chain was defined by its CDR3 amino acid sequence together with its V-gene family, and reads without a unique V-gene family were excluded. In a later analysis, 450 to 600 highly shared, low-generation-probability nucleotide sequences were removed to address suspected cross-contamination and a sequencing artifact. A later analysis calculated a clonal expansion index for each public chain from normalized within-repertoire ranks of inferred template counts. In a later analysis, generation probabilities were computed using a VDJ recombination model fitted to out-of-frame rearrangements, and the results were checked against IGoR. Hypergeometric tests were used in a later analysis to score TCR-TCR, TCR-HLA and TCR-CMV co-occurrence, with a repertoire-size bias correction applied to the TCR pairs. To estimate false discovery rates, a later analysis permuted the HLA or CMV assignments 20 times. In a later analysis, co-occurring TCRs were grouped with DBSCAN, and TCRdist sequence similarity was added when clustering was performed within HLA-allele-positive subsets. Repertoires with fewer than 30,000 or more than 120,000 public chains were left out of co-occurrence clustering, as were about five repertoires with anomalous nucleotide sharing. TCRdb stores this immuneACCESS table with in-frame sequences only. Part of the clones is absent; in the studies checked, under half of the shortfall reflects unresolved V genes, and no reason is known for the rest. V and J calls and clone size are given by that table; D and trimming were obtained from the DNA. The sample table records roughly 140,000 clones; approximately 83% of these occur just once. The ten top clones hold 1.5% to 2% of the sample.

This clonotype originated in a woman in her forties in good health and CMV-seronegative. Material for sequencing was PBMCs. The chain is assembled from TRBV2 and TRBJ2-5, with TRBD2 tentatively as D gene (6 bases match). CDR3 sequence: CASSEGLSETQYF. The nucleotides are TGTGCCAGCAGTGAGGGACTTTCAGAGACCCAGTACTTC.